This TCR beta chain is drawn from a study of human T cells and chemical hapten exposure. Study context: The use of 2% DPC on approximately 2 cm by approximately 2 cm of upper inner arm skin constituted sensitization.

The time point denotes: pre-sensitization, week 0. Treatment of the sample: therapeutic diphenylcyclopropenone sensitization with weekly scalp DPC. V gave up 3 bases and J gave up 9 bases, with 12 bases separating them. The length of the CDR3 is 13 residues. From germline, CDR1 is LNHDA and CDR2 SQIVND (reference sequence). One entry per CDR3 protein results from TCRdb running MiXCR on the RACE reads. The data show about 80,000 distinct CDR3 sequences, around 15% seen once. This clonotype was sampled from a woman between 45 and 65 years old with alopecia areata. Some clones in this sample may be carry-over from other donors' samples. The chain carries TRBV19 and TRBJ2-1, with D unresolved. The sequences come from whole blood, collected in connection with sensitization to the hapten diphenylcyclopropenone (DPC). The CDR3 reads CASSIASPSEQFF. DNA of the CDR3: TGTGCCAGTAGTATCGCTAGTCCCAGTGAGCAGTTCTTC.